These 13 T cell receptor beta chains were sequenced from one sample in a study of CD8 T cells in Susac syndrome. It was with random hexamers that 0.5 to 1 ug RNA was reverse transcribed. From the immunoSEQ multiplex PCR reads, TCRdb called clonotypes with MiXCR, one entry per CDR3 protein. The table lists some 150,000 distinct CDR3 sequences, 94% of them singletons. Sequenced material: CD4+ T cells from PBMCs. These receptors were taken from a human donor in good health.

This clonotype is a singleton in its sample. The V gene is TRBV28, the J gene TRBJ2-7, with 9 bases aligning to TRBD2. This CDR3 is 15 amino acids long. CDR1 MDHEN and CDR2 SYDVKM come from the germline V gene. Losses at the gene ends were 6 bases for V and 3 bases for J; bases not matched to a gene: 9. In DNA form, the CDR3 reads TGTGCCAGCAGCCTCATGCGGGAGGGCCTCTACGAGCAGTACTTC. It is translated as CASSLMREGLYEQYF. Complete variable domain (other parts from reference TRBV28 and TRBJ2-7): DVKVTQSSRYLVKRTGEKVFLECVQDMDHENMFWYRQDPGLGLRLIYFSYDVKMKEKGDIPEGYSVSREKKERFSLILESASTNQTSMYLCASSLMREGLYEQYFGPGTRLTVT.

A note on this clonotype: An end of the junction differs from the germline gene, which may be a read error. The gene calls are TRBV6-1 and TRBJ1-3; D is uncertain. The CDR3 sequence is 12 residues long. The germline CDR1 and CDR2 sequences are MNHNS and SASEGT. CDR3 sequence reads: CASTGVGNTIYF. The CDR3 DNA reads as TGTGCAAGCACGGGTGTCGGAAACACCATATATTTT.

The V gene is TRBV19, the J gene TRBJ2-1; maybe TRBD2 (5 bases). The V end was cut by 4 bases, the J end by 5 bases, with 15 bases between. Germline V gene lookup returns CDR1 LNHDA and CDR2 SQIVND (reference sequence). The CDR3 loop spans 15 amino acids. CDR3 coding DNA: TGTGCCAGTAGTACACCGGGGTCGGCGGACAATGAGCAGTTCTTC. This gives the protein CASSTPGSADNEQFF.

The chain employs TRBV9 and TRBJ2-7; weak D call: TRBD1 (5 bases). The CDR3 runs to 16 residues. Trimming removed 0 bases from V and 0 bases from J, with 13 bases in between. Looked up from germline, CDR1 is SGDLS and CDR2 is YYNGEE. CDR3 amino acids: CASSVDAGRLSYEQYF. In DNA, the CDR3 is TGTGCCAGCAGCGTAGACGCAGGGCGACTCTCCTACGAGCAGTACTTC. Full variable domain (remainder filled in from reference TRBV9 and TRBJ2-7): DSGVTQTPKHLITATGQRVTLRCSPRSGDLSVYWYQQSLDQGLQFLIQYYNGEERAKGNILERFSAQQFPDLHSELNLSSLELGDSALYFCASSVDAGRLSYEQYFGPGTRLTVT.

This sequence joins TRBV12-3 or TRBV12-4 and TRBJ1-2, with TRBD1 matching over 7 bases. Trimming took 2 bases from V and 6 from J; bases not matched to a gene: 6. The CDR3 has 14 amino acids. CDR3 sequence: CASSLRGQSDGYTF. For the CDR3, the DNA is TGTGCCAGCAGTTTAAGGGGACAGAGCGATGGCTACACCTTC.

The chain uses TRBV5-1 and TRBJ2-7; TRBD2 matches at 12 bases. Per germline, CDR1 SGHRS and CDR2 YFSETQ. The CDR3 runs to 18 residues. Losses at the gene ends were 0 bases for V and 3 bases for J; bases not matched to a gene: 10. This CDR3 is CASSLASSGRATVYEQYF. CDR3 in DNA: TGCGCCAGCAGCTTGGCGTCTAGCGGGAGGGCGACCGTCTACGAGCAGTACTTC.

J is TRBJ2-5 and V is TRBV5-1; D is possibly TRBD1 (6 bases). The germline gives CDR1 SGHRS, CDR2 YFSETQ. V was shortened by 7 bases and J by 1 base, with 17 bases between the two germline ends. This CDR3 has 15 amino acids. The CDR3 nucleotides are TGCGCCAGCTCCCCCGCCGGGACACCCCAAGAGACCCAGTACTTC. It specifies CASSPAGTPQETQYF. Full variable domain (outside the CDR3, taken from reference TRBV5-1 and TRBJ2-5): KAGVTQTPRYLIKTRGQQVTLSCSPISGHRSVSWYQQTPGQGLQFLFEYFSETQRNKGNFPGRFSGRQFSNSRSEMNVSTLELGDSALYLCASSPAGTPQETQYFGPGTRLLVL.

The chain links TRBV10-3 to TRBJ2-7; 7 positions match TRBD1. CDR1 is ENHRY, CDR2 SYGVKD, per germline. Trimming took 4 bases from V and 3 from J; bases not matched to a gene: 12. The CDR3 has 16 amino acids. CDR3 bases: TGTGCCATCAGTGTCGGTTCTCGGGACAGCTACTACGAGCAGTACTTC. Its translation: CAISVGSRDSYYEQYF.

The chain carries TRBV3-1 and TRBJ2-1, with D maybe TRBD1 (5 bases). Trimming removed 1 base at V and 3 bases at J, with 10 bases between. The CDR3 covers 15 residues. CDR1 is LGHDT, CDR2 YNNKEL, per germline (reference sequence). Written as DNA, the CDR3 is TGTGCCAGCAGCCAAGGTGCACAGGACTACAATGAGCAGTTCTTC. It translates to CASSQGAQDYNEQFF.

This chain links TRBV7-8 with TRBJ2-1; 13 nucleotides align to TRBD2. CDR3 length: 14 residues. The germline V gene encodes CDR1 SGHVS and CDR2 FQNEAQ. The V gene end was trimmed by 3 bases and the J gene end by 10 bases; junction bases not matched to a gene: 3. The CDR3 is CASSFGLAGDEQFF. CDR3 DNA sequence: TGTGCCAGCAGCTTCGGACTAGCGGGAGACGAGCAGTTCTTC.

The rearrangement joins TRBV3-1 to TRBJ2-7, with D possibly TRBD2 on 6 matching bases. This CDR3 comprises 14 residues. From germline, CDR1 is LGHDT and CDR2 YNNKEL (reference sequence). Trimming shortened V by 4 bases and J by 2 bases, and 12 bases separated the two germline ends. The CDR3 DNA follows: TGTGCCAGCAGCCCACGGGGGATAGCCTACGAGCAGTACTTC. It encodes CASSPRGIAYEQYF.

This clonotype was seen a single time. The V gene is TRBV7-9, the J gene TRBJ2-6; no clear D gene. The germline V gene has CDR1 SEHNR and CDR2 FQNEAQ (reference sequence). Trimming took off 5 bases at V and 3 bases at J, with 11 bases between the two ends. The CDR3 is 15 residues long. The CDR3 nucleotides are TGTGCCAGCAGCCCCCGGGTGCTTGGGGCCAACGTCCTGACTTTC. Protein: CASSPRVLGANVLTF.

This clonotype was seen once. The V and J genes are TRBV5-1 and TRBJ1-4; 8 bases fit TRBD1. Germline V gene lookup returns CDR1 SGHRS and CDR2 YFSETQ. The V gene end was trimmed by 4 bases and the J gene end by 9 bases; junction bases not matched to a gene: 8. This CDR3 has 14 residues. In DNA form, the CDR3 reads TGCGCCAGCAGCAAGGGACAGGAGGGGAAAAAACTGTTTTTT. Its protein is CASSKGQEGKKLFF. The full variable domain, its missing parts supplied by reference TRBV5-1 and TRBJ1-4, is KAGVTQTPRYLIKTRGQQVTLSCSPISGHRSVSWYQQTPGQGLQFLFEYFSETQRNKGNFPGRFSGRQFSNSRSEMNVSTLELGDSALYLCASSKGQEGKKLFFGSGTQLSVL.